The T cell receptor (beta chain) under discussion was sequenced for a study of T cells after posttransplantation cyclophosphamide. General study results and limits: Skin or GI-infiltrating T cells shared few TRB sequences with blood. After PTCy, TRB diversity resembled that of CNI/methotrexate controls.

About this clone: Its antigen is still unknown.

Assay used: immunoSEQ multiplex PCR; TCRdb lists only in-frame clones, some missing. The table lists 10,000 to 15,000 clones, 2% to 2.5% of them singletons, with 15% in the top ten. The CDR3 has 14 residues. Germline values: CDR1 SGDLS, CDR2 YYNGEE. V was pared by 4 bases and J by 8 bases, with 11 bases of the junction left unmatched. Cyclophosphamide on days +3 and +4 followed busulfan-fludarabine conditioning and a marrow graft. The genes are TRBV9 and TRBJ1-2; TRBD1 matches 7 bases. This receptor was taken from a young adult male patient who received an allogeneic stem cell transplant from a related donor, was CMV-positive, and had no GVHD. A subset of T cells may come from the graft donor. This sample comprised PBMCs, obtained after allogeneic stem cell transplant with posttransplant cyclophosphamide. CDR3 nucleotides: TGTGCCAGCAGCACGGGACAGACAGCCGTGGGCTACACCTTC. Protein sequence: CASSTGQTAVGYTF.